This T cell receptor (beta chain) came from a study of beta chain features in type 1 diabetes. As for the study in general: Age and gender were similar between patients and healthy donors, as were cell yields. Sorted cells, more than 95,000,000 in number, were examined across all samples.

This clone was picked up a small number of times. Its antigen remains unknown. The whole isolated RNA underwent reverse transcription, so sequencing captured expressed TCRB transcripts. This table comes from immunoSEQ multiplex PCR, and its TCRdb copy is limited to in-frame clones, with some not included. Here the sample spans 400,000 or so clones, roughly an eighth being singletons. Overall study findings and caveats: The study found moderately but significantly shorter TCRB CDR3s in all four CD4+ subsets of Type 1 diabetes patients. More deletions and fewer insertions at VDJ junctions were found in patients with type 1 diabetes. Short templates might get an advantage during PCR, and this would be equal in patients and controls.

The sequencing sample was made of naive CD4+ T cells from blood. The origin of this receptor is a young woman with type 1 diabetes.

The chain's CDR3 is CASSLDSSTDTQYF. The CDR3 DNA follows: TGTGCCAGCAGCTTGGACAGTAGCACAGATACGCAGTATTTT. The chain combines TRBV5-4 with TRBJ2-3; D is undetermined. Germline CDR1 and CDR2: SGHNT and YYREEE (reference sequence). The V end lost 0 bases, the J end lost 0 bases, and 5 bases lay between the germline ends. This CDR3 contains 14 residues.